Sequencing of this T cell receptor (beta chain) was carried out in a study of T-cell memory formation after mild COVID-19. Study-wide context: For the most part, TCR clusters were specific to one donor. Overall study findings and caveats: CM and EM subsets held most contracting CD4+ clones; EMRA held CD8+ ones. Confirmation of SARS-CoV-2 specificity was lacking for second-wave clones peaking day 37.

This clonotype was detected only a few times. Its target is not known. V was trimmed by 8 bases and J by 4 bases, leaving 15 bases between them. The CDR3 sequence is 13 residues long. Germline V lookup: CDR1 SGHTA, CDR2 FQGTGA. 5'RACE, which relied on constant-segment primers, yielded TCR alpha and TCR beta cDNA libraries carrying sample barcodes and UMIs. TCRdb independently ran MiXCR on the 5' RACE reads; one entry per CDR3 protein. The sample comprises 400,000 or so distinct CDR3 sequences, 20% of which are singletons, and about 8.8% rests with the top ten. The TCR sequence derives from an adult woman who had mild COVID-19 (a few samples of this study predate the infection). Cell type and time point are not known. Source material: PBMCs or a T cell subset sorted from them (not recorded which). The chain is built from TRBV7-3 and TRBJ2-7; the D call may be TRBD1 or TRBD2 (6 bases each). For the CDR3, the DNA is TGTGCCAGCTCCCTGGGGGGCCGGTACGAGCAGTACTTC. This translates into CASSLGGRYEQYF.